Below, 18 T cell receptor beta chains from the same sample are listed, as sequenced in a study of cytomegalovirus exposure and HLA in healthy donors. The method was immunoSEQ multiplex PCR; TCRdb's version includes in-frame clones alone and lacks a portion of them. Among some 150,000 clones listed, about 91% were seen once. Sample: PBMCs. Every receptor here comes from a man aged 18 to 30 in good health and CMV-seropositive.

The V call is TRBV7-2, the J call TRBJ2-7; D might be TRBD1 (6 bases). This CDR3 region has 17 residues. Germline lookup yields CDR1 SGHTA and CDR2 FQGNSA. Trimming stripped 1 base from V and 0 bases from J, with 16 bases between. CDR3 residues: CASSLEGWGTSSYEQYF. CDR3 bases: TGTGCCAGCAGCTTAGAGGGTTGGGGGACAAGCTCCTACGAGCAGTACTTC.

The CDR3 nucleotides read TGTGCCAGCAGCTGGACAAACACCGGGGAGCTGTTTTTT. Encoded protein: CASSWTNTGELFF. The rearrangement uses TRBV5-4 and TRBJ2-2; the D gene is possibly TRBD1 (5 bases). Looked up from germline, CDR1 is SGHNT and CDR2 is YYREEE (reference sequence). Trimming shortened V by 3 bases and J by 2 bases, and 5 bases separated the two germline ends. This CDR3 is 13 amino acids long.

In the case of this clone: A much larger clone lies a single base off, so this may be a read error. This specimen includes other DNA sequences encoding the same CDR3. The V call is TRBV5-6, the J call TRBJ2-7; no clear D gene. Germline lookup yields CDR1 SGHDT and CDR2 YYEEEE. This CDR3 is 12 amino acids long. Trimming removed 4 bases at V and 0 bases at J, with 5 bases between. CDR3 amino acids: CASSLSSYEQYF. CDR3 sequence (DNA): TGTGCCAGCAGCCTCAGCTCCTACGAGCAGTACTTC.

In DNA form, the CDR3 reads TGTGCCAGTAGTGAGGACAGGGGGTTTGGCTATGGCTACACCTTC. It translates to CASSEDRGFGYGYTF. The chain recombines TRBV19 with TRBJ1-2, with TRBD1 matching 10 bases. The CDR3 is 15 amino acids. Germline V gives CDR1 LNHDA, CDR2 SQIVND (reference sequence). J gave up 4 bases and V 5 bases, and 7 bases lay outside the gene matches. The full variable domain, in which reference TRBV19 and TRBJ1-2 provide the parts outside the CDR3, is DGGITQSPKYLFRKEGQNVTLSCEQNLNHDAMYWYRQDPGQGLRLIYYSQIVNDFQKGDIAEGYSVSREKKESFPLTVTSAQKNPTAFYLCASSEDRGFGYGYTFGSGTRLTVV.

V gene TRBV30 combines with J gene TRBJ1-5; no clear D. The CDR3 consists of 14 residues. Trimming stripped 0 bases from V and 4 bases from J, with 10 bases between. CDR1 is GTSNPN and CDR2 is SVGIG in the germline V gene (reference sequence). The CDR3 bases are TGTGCCTGGAGTGTACTATGGGAGAATCAGCCCCAGCATTTT. Translating it yields CAWSVLWENQPQHF.

V gene TRBV5-1 combines with J gene TRBJ1-1; 7 positions match TRBD1. The CDR3 contains 13 residues. Germline-derived CDR1 and CDR2 are SGHRS and YFSETQ. J lost 10 bases, V lost 0 bases, and 6 bases had no gene match. The CDR3 region is CASSLEDREVAFF. The CDR3 DNA reads as TGCGCCAGCAGCTTGGAAGACAGGGAAGTAGCTTTCTTT.

The chain joins TRBV7-2 to TRBJ1-3, with TRBD1 matching 7 bases. The CDR3 length is 15 residues. In germline, CDR1 is SGHTA, CDR2 FQGNSA. With 5 bases clipped from V and 4 bases from J, the junction kept 8 bases outside the gene matches. This CDR3 reads CASSAAPGQGNTIYF. The CDR3 DNA is TGTGCCAGCAGCGCGGCTCCGGGACAGGGAAACACCATATATTTT.

The V call is TRBV2, the J call TRBJ1-5; no firm D call. The CDR3 covers 14 residues. Germline loops: CDR1 SNHLY, CDR2 FYNNEI. V was trimmed by 6 bases and J by 7 bases, leaving 16 bases between them. CDR3: CASSPRGQQQPQHF. The CDR3 region has the DNA TGTGCCAGCAGCCCCCGCGGGCAGCAGCAGCCCCAGCATTTT.

The rearrangement links TRBV7-9 to TRBJ2-7, with 7 bases aligning to TRBD1. The CDR3 covers 16 residues. Germline loops: CDR1 SEHNR, CDR2 FQNEAQ (reference sequence). Losses at the gene ends were 5 bases for V and 3 bases for J; bases not matched to a gene: 13. The CDR3, as DNA: TGTGCCAGCAGCCAAGTTGGGGACAGACCGTTCTACGAGCAGTACTTC. Encoded protein: CASSQVGDRPFYEQYF.

The chain employs TRBV7-8 and TRBJ2-3, with TRBD1 matching over 7 bases. CDR3 length: 15 amino acids. Germline lookup yields CDR1 SGHVS and CDR2 FQNEAQ. The V gene end was trimmed by 5 bases and the J gene end by 5 bases; junction bases not matched to a gene: 10. The CDR3 region is CASSHLDRAGDTQYF. The DNA for the CDR3 is TGTGCCAGCAGCCATCTTGACAGGGCCGGAGATACGCAGTATTTT.

V and J are TRBV18 and TRBJ2-1; D not certain. Trimming took 1 base from V and 8 from J, leaving 6 bases between them. This CDR3 spans 12 amino acids. Germline CDR1 KGHSH, CDR2 LQKENI. CDR3 residues: CASSPRQDEQFF. The DNA of the CDR3 is TGTGCCAGCTCACCACGGCAGGATGAGCAGTTCTTC. The full variable domain, rest sourced from reference TRBV18 and TRBJ2-1, is NAGVMQNPRHLVRRRGQEARLRCSPMKGHSHVYWYRQLPEEGLKFMVYLQKENIIDESGMPKERFSAEFPKEGPSILRIQQVVRGDSAAYFCASSPRQDEQFFGPGTRLTVL.

The chain couples TRBV11-3 to TRBJ2-4; D may be TRBD2 (5 bases). The CDR3 extends over 20 amino acids. V lost 1 base and J lost 0, with 22 bases in between. Germline V gene data show CDR1 as SGHNT and CDR2 as YENEEA. CDR3 sequence: CASSLALRRTQGLAKNIQYF. The CDR3 DNA sequence: TGTGCCAGCAGCTTAGCACTTAGGAGGACCCAAGGACTAGCCAAAAACATTCAGTACTTC.

This chain's CDR3 is CASSLAGQGTDTQYF. As DNA, the CDR3 is TGCGCCAGCAGCTTGGCGGGACAGGGTACAGATACGCAGTATTTT. This chain joins TRBV5-1 and TRBJ2-3; 9 bases align to TRBD1. V was clipped by 0 bases and J by 3 bases; unmatched bases: 2. The CDR3 consists of 15 residues. Germline loops: CDR1 SGHRS, CDR2 YFSETQ.

This chain links TRBV6-1 with TRBJ2-7; 7 bases fit TRBD1. Germline V gives CDR1 MNHNS, CDR2 SASEGT. This CDR3 spans 15 amino acids. The V segment lost 9 bases and the J segment 3 bases; nucleotides outside the gene matches: 14. The CDR3 DNA follows: TGTGCCAGTAGACCCCGGACAGGTTCTTTCTACGAGCAGTACTTC. This translates into CASRPRTGSFYEQYF.

This chain uses TRBV21-1 with TRBJ1-2; the DNA was not compared with TRBD1, the D call given in the table. TRBV21-1 is shown as a pseudogene. The CDR3 runs to 12 residues. The CDR3 region is CASNQSRERYTF. CDR3 nucleotide sequence: TGTGCCAGCAATCAAAGCAGGGAACGCTACACCTTC.

J is TRBJ2-7 and V is TRBV6-5; 9 bases agree with TRBD1. The V and J ends lost 2 bases and 5 bases, in that order; junction bases with no gene match: 7. The CDR3 contains 15 residues. CDR1 is MNHEY and CDR2 is SVGAGI in the germline V gene. The CDR3 spells CASSYRGQGFHEQYF. The CDR3 DNA follows: TGTGCCAGCAGTTACAGGGGACAGGGATTCCACGAGCAGTACTTC.

The chain uses TRBV28 and TRBJ1-5, with D possibly being TRBD1 (5 bases). The CDR3 is 16 residues long. The germline V and J ends were trimmed by 2 bases and 5 bases, with 16 bases remaining between them. Germline CDR1 MDHEN, CDR2 SYDVKM. CDR3 in DNA: TGTGCCAGCAGTTTACTACCCCCCGAAGGGGATCAGCCCCAGCATTTT. Its translation: CASSLLPPEGDQPQHF.

The chain recombines TRBV10-3 with TRBJ2-3; D gene unclear. V lost 0 bases, J lost 4 bases, and 8 bases lay in between. Germline V gene data show CDR1 as ENHRY and CDR2 as SYGVKD. The CDR3 covers 14 residues. CDR3 in DNA: TGTGCCATCAGTGAGTCTGTCGCAGCAGATACGCAGTATTTT. Its protein product is CAISESVAADTQYF.